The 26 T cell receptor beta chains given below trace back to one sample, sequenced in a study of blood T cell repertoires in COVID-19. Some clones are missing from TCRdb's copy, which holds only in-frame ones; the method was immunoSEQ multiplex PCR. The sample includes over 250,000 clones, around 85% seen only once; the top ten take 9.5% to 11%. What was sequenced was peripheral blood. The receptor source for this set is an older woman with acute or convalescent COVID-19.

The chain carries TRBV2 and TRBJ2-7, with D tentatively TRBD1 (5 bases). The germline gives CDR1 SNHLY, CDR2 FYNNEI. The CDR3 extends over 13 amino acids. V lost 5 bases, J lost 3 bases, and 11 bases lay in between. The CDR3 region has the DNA TGTGCCAGCAGTCCGGACACCTACTACGAGCAGTACTTC. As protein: CASSPDTYYEQYF.

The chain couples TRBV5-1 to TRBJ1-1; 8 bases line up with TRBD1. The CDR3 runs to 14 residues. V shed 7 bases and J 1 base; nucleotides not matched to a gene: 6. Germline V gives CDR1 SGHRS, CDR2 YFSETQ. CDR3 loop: CASDPGQGNTEAFF. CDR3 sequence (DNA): TGCGCCAGCGATCCCGGACAGGGGAACACTGAAGCTTTCTTT.

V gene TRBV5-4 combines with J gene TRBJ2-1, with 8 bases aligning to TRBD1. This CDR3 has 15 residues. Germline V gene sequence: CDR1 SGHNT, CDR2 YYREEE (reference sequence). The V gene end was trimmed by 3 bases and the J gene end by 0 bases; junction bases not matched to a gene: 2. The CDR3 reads CASSSQGASYNEQFF. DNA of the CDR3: TGTGCCAGCAGCTCTCAGGGGGCCTCCTACAATGAGCAGTTCTTC.

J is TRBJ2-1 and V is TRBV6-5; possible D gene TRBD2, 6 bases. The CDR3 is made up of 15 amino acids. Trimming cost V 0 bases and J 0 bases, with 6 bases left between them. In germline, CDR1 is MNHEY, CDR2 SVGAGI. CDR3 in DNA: TGTGCCAGCAGTTACTCGGGGGGCTCCTACAATGAGCAGTTCTTC. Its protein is CASSYSGGSYNEQFF.

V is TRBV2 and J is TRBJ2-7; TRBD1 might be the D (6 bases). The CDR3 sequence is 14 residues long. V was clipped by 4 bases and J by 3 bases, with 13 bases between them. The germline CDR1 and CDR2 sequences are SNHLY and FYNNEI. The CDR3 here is CASSGQTGSYEQYF. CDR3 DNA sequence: TGTGCCAGCAGTGGCCAGACAGGCAGCTACGAGCAGTACTTC.

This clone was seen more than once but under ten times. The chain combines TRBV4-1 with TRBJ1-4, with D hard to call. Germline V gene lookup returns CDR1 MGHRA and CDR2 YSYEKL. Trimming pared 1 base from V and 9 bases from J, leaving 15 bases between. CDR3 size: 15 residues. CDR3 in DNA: TGCGCCAGCAGCCAAGGCGATTATCGTAGTCAAAAACTGTTTTTT. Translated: CASSQGDYRSQKLFF.

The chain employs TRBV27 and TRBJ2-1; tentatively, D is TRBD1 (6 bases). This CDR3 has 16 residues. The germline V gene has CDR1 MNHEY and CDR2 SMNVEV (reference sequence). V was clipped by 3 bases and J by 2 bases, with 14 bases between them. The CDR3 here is CASSFKGRGAYNEQFF. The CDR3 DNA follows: TGTGCCAGCAGTTTTAAGGGCAGGGGAGCCTACAATGAGCAGTTCTTC.

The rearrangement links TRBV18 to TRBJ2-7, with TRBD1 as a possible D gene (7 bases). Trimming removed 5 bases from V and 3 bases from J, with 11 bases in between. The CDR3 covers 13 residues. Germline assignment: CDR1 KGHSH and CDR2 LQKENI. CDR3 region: CASSGQGGYEQYF. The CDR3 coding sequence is TGTGCCAGCTCAGGGCAGGGGGGCTACGAGCAGTACTTC.

Written as DNA, the CDR3 is TGTGCCAGCACCCTGGGGCCCGGACCGTCACAATCGCAGTTCTTC. Translating it yields CASTLGPGPSQSQFF. This sequence joins TRBV7-6 and TRBJ2-1, with D possibly being TRBD1 (5 bases). This CDR3 is built from 15 residues. Between the trimmed V and J ends, which lost 7 bases and 12 bases, there was a span of 25 bases. Looked up from germline, CDR1 is SGHVS and CDR2 is FNYEAQ.

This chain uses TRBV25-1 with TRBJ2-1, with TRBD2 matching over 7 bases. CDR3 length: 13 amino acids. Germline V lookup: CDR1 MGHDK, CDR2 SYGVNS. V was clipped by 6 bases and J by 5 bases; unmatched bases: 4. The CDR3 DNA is TGTGCCAGCAGCCGGGACTATAACAATGAGCAGTTCTTC. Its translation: CASSRDYNNEQFF.

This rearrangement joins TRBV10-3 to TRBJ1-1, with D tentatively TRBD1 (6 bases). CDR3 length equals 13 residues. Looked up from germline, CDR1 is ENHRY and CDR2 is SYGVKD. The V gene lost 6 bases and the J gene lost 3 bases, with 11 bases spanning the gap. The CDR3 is CAIRNNRDTEAFF. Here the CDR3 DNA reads TGTGCCATCAGGAATAACAGGGACACTGAAGCTTTCTTT.

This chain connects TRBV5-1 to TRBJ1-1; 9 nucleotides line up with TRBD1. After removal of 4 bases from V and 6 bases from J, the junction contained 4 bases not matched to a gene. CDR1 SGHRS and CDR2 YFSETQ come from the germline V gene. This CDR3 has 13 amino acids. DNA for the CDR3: TGCGCCAGCAGCGGGGGACAGGGCGCTGAAGCTTTCTTT. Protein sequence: CASSGGQGAEAFF. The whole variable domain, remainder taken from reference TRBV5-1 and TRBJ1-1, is KAGVTQTPRYLIKTRGQQVTLSCSPISGHRSVSWYQQTPGQGLQFLFEYFSETQRNKGNFPGRFSGRQFSNSRSEMNVSTLELGDSALYLCASSGGQGAEAFFGQGTRLTVV.

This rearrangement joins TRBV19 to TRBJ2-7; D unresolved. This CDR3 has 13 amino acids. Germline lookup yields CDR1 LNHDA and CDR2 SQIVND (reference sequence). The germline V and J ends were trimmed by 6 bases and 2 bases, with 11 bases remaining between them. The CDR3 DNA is TGTGCCAGTAGGTCGGCAGGAACCTACGAGCAGTACTTC. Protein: CASRSAGTYEQYF. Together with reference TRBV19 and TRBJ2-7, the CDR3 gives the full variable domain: DGGITQSPKYLFRKEGQNVTLSCEQNLNHDAMYWYRQDPGQGLRLIYYSQIVNDFQKGDIAEGYSVSREKKESFPLTVTSAQKNPTAFYLCASRSAGTYEQYFGPGTRLTVT.

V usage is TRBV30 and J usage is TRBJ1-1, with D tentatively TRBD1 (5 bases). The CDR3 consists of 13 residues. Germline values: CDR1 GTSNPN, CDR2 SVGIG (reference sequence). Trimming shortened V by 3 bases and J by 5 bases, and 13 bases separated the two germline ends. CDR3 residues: CAWSEGKGTEAFF. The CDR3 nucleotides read TGTGCCTGGAGCGAAGGAAAGGGGACTGAAGCTTTCTTT.

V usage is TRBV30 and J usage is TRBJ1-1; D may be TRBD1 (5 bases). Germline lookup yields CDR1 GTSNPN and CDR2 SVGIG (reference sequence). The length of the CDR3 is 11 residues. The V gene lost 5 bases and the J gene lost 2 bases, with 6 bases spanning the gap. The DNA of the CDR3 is TGTGCCTGGGGGGCTAACACTGAAGCTTTCTTT. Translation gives CAWGANTEAFF.

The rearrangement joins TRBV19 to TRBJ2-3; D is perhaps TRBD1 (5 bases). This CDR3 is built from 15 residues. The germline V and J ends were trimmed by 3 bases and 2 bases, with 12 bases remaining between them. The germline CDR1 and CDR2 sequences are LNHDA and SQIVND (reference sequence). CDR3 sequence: CASSIGRGFTDTQYF. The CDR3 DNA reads TGTGCCAGTAGTATCGGTAGGGGTTTCACAGATACGCAGTATTTT.

CDR3 DNA: TGTGCCGGACCCAACAGGGGCGAGAACACTGAAGCTTTCTTT. Translation: CAGPNRGENTEAFF. The V and J genes are TRBV9 and TRBJ1-1; TRBD1 aligns across 7 bases. The CDR3 runs to 14 residues. Germline V lookup: CDR1 SGDLS, CDR2 YYNGEE. With 10 bases clipped from V and 1 base from J, the junction kept 10 bases outside the gene matches.

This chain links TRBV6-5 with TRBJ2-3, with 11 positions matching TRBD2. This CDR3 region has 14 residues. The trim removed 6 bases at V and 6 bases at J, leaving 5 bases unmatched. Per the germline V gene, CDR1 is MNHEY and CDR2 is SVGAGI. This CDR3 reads CASRTSGGPDTQYF. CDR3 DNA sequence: TGTGCCAGCAGAACTAGCGGGGGCCCTGATACGCAGTATTTT.

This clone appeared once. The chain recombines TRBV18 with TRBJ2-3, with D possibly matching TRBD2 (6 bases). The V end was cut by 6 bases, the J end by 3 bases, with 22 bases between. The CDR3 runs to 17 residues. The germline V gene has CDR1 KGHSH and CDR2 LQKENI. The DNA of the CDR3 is TGTGCCAGCTCTCAATATGAAAACAGTGGAGGGACAGATACGCAGTATTTT. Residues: CASSQYENSGGTDTQYF.

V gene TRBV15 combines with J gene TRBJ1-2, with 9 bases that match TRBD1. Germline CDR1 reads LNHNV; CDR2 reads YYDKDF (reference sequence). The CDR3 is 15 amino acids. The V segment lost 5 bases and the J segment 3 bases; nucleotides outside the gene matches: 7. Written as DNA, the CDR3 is TGTGCCACCAGCCGACGTGACAGGGGGTACTATGGCTACACCTTC. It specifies CATSRRDRGYYGYTF.

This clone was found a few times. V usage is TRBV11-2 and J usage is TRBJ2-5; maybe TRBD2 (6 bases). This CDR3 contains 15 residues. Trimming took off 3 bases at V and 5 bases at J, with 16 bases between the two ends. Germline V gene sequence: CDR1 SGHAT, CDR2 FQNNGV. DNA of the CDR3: TGTGCCAGCAGCTTGGGAGGATCCACCTGGGAGACCCAGTACTTC. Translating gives CASSLGGSTWETQYF.

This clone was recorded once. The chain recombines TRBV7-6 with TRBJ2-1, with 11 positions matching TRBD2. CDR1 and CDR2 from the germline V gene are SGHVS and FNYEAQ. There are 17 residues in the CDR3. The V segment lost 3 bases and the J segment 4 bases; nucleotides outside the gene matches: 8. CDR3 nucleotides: TGTGCCAGCAGCTTTGGGACTAGCGGAAATTCTTACAATGAGCAGTTCTTC. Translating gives CASSFGTSGNSYNEQFF.

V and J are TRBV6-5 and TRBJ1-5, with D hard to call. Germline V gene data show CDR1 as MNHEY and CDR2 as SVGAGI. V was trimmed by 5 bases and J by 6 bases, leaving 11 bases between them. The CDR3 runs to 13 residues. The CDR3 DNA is TGTGCCAGCAGTCAATACCGGAGTCAGCCCCAGCATTTT. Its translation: CASSQYRSQPQHF.

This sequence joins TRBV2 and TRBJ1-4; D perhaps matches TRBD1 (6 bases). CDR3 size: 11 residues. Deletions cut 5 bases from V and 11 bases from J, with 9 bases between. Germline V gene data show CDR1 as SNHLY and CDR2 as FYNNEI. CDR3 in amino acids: CASSYGQKLFF. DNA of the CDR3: TGTGCCAGCAGTTACGGACAGAAACTGTTTTTT.

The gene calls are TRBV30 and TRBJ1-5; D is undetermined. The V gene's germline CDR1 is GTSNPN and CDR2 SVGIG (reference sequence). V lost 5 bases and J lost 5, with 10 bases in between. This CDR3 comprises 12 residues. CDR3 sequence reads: CAWPCRDQPQHF. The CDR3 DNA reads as TGTGCCTGGCCCTGTAGAGATCAGCCCCAGCATTTT.

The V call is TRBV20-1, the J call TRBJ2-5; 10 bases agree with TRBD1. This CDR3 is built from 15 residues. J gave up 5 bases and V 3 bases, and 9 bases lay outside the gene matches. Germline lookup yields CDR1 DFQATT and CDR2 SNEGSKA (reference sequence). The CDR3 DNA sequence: TGCAGTGCTAGTCCCGGGACAGGGGATTTCGAGACCCAGTACTTC. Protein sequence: CSASPGTGDFETQYF.